This note documents a single T cell receptor beta chain sequence. These data belong to a study of blood T cell repertoires in COVID-19. About the research overall: Material from acute and convalescent COVID-19 was sourced from the United States, Italy and Spain. The cDNA or gDNA used as material had been derived from T cells, B-cell-depleted T cells, or PBMCs.

TCRdb keeps only in-frame clones here, not all; method: immunoSEQ multiplex PCR. The sample carries 72,000 or so clones, just under 90% recorded once. The ends lost 3 bases at V and 5 bases at J; junction bases unmatched: 3. The CDR3 is 13 amino acids. Germline CDR1 is SGHRS and CDR2 is YFSETQ. This chain links TRBV5-1 with TRBJ2-3, with 7 bases aligning to TRBD1. What was sequenced was peripheral blood. The receptor was isolated from a man aged 55 to 70 with acute or convalescent COVID-19. Here the CDR3 DNA reads TGCGCCAGCAGCTCTAACAGGGGAGATACGCAGTATTTT. Translating gives CASSSNRGDTQYF.